The source of this T cell receptor (beta chain) is a study of Graves' ophthalmopathy and Graves' hyperthyroidism. Looking at the study overall: Peripheral blood was collected at initial diagnosis, before any treatment.

Hyperthyroidism was considered stable when no ophthalmopathy appeared within 18 months of follow-up. RNA transcripts were the source from which TCR beta CDR3 regions were amplified. An initial RT-PCR round employing HTBI primers preceded a second-round multiplex PCR. TCRdb passed the multiplex PCR reads through MiXCR, listing each CDR3 protein once. This sample carries approximately 410,000 distinct CDR3 sequences, about 16% of them seen once, and the ten largest clones take approximately 7%. This clonotype appeared many times. Its antigen is currently unknown. The study's findings and limits: A roughly 80% specificity and 87.88% sensitivity were achieved by a 13-signature model that separated ophthalmopathy from stable hyperthyroidism.

Trimming removed 9 bases at V and 3 bases at J, with 18 bases between. CDR3 length equals 14 residues. The germline V gene encodes CDR1 MNHEY and CDR2 SMNVEV (reference sequence). Material: peripheral blood. The source of this sequence is a woman aged 18-30 years with stable Graves' hyperthyroidism. This sequence joins TRBV27 and TRBJ2-7; D gene uncertain. The CDR3: CASRRTSKGYEQYF. DNA of the CDR3: TGTGCCAGTAGACGGACCTCGAAAGGCTACGAGCAGTACTTC.